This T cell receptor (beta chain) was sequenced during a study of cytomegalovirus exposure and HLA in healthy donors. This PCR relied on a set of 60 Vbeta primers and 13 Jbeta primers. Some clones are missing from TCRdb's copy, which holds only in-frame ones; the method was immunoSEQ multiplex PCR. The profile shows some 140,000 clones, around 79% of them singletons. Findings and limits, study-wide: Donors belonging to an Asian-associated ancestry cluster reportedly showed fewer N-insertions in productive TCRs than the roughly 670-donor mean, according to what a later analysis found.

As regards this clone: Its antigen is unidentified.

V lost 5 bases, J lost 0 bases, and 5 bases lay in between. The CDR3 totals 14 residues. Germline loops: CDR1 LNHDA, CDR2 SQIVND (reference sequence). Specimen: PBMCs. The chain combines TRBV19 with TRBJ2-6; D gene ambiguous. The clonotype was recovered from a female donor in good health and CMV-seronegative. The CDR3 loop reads CASSSGSGANVLTF. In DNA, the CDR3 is TGTGCCAGTAGTTCGGGCTCTGGGGCCAACGTCCTGACTTTC.